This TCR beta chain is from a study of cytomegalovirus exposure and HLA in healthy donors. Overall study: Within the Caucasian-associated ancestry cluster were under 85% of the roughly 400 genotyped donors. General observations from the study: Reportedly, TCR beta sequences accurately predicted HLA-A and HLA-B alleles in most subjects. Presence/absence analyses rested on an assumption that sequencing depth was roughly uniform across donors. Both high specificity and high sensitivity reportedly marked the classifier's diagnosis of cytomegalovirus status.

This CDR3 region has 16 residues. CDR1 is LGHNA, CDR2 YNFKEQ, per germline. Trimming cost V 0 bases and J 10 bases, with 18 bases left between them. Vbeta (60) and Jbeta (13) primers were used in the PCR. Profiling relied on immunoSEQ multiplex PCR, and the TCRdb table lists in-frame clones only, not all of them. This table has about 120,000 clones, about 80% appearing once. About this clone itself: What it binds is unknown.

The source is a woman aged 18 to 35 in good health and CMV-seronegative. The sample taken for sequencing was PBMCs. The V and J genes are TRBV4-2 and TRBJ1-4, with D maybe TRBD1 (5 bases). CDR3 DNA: TGTGCCAGCAGCCAAGAGAGGGGAGGGACTCTACGAAAACTGTTTTTT. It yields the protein CASSQERGGTLRKLFF.